This T cell receptor (beta chain) stems from a study of T cells in lung cancer brain metastases. Findings of the study overall: Fragmented FFPE DNA may have left the infiltrating repertoire incompletely captured.

Only in-frame clones appear in the TCRdb table, and some are missing; sequencing was by immunoSEQ multiplex PCR. This table holds approximately 3,000 clones, about 86% found once. This CDR3 is built from 14 residues. The germline gives CDR1 GTSNPN, CDR2 SVGIG (reference sequence). V was cut by 3 bases and J by 2 bases, with 10 bases left in between. No patient had a history of multiple malignancies, as such patients were excluded. As for this clone: Its target is unknown.

This clonotype was sampled from a woman aged 45-60 years with non-small cell lung cancer. This chain joins TRBV30 and TRBJ1-4; a possible D gene is TRBD1 (5 bases). Sequencing input: tumor tissue from the primary lung tumor. CDR3 coding DNA: TGTGCCTGGAGCCAGGGTAATACTAATGAAAAACTGTTTTTT. Its translation is CAWSQGNTNEKLFF. The full variable domain, its missing parts supplied by reference TRBV30 and TRBJ1-4, is SQTIHQWPATLVQPVGSPLSLECTVEGTSNPNLYWYRQAAGRGLQLLFYSVGIGQISSEVPQNLSASRPQDRQFILSSKKLLLSDSGFYLCAWSQGNTNEKLFFGSGTQLSVL.